One and the same sample provided the 19 T cell receptor beta chains below, sequenced in a study of cytomegalovirus exposure and HLA in healthy donors (dated by TCRdb to about 2017). The library was prepared using the immunoSEQ multiplex PCR assay. For the multiplex PCR, a mixture combining 60 forward primers for TCR Vbeta segments and 13 reverse primers for TCR Jbeta segments was used. TCRdb retrieved this table from immuneACCESS and kept in-frame rearrangements only. Not all clones are present; in checked studies, unresolved V genes account for under half, and no reason is known for the remainder. This sample lists 100,000 to 150,000 clones; 80% were detected once. The ten largest clones take up approximately 5% of the sample. Source material: PBMCs. Every receptor here comes from a man aged 25 to 40 in good health and CMV-seronegative.

The chain joins TRBV2 to TRBJ2-7; TRBD2 matches 8 bases. The ends lost 6 bases at V and 1 base at J; junction bases unmatched: 8. The CDR3 loop spans 15 amino acids. The germline gives CDR1 SNHLY, CDR2 FYNNEI. CDR3 loop: CASSEDGRGSYEQYF. CDR3 nucleotides: TGTGCCAGCAGCGAGGACGGGAGGGGTTCCTACGAGCAGTACTTC.

The CDR3 protein is CASSLIGGVGTGELFF. CDR3 nucleotides: TGTGCCAGCAGCTTAATCGGCGGGGTGGGCACCGGGGAGCTGTTTTTT. The chain links TRBV7-3 to TRBJ2-2; D perhaps matches TRBD2 (6 bases). V was shortened by 1 base and J by 4 bases, with 13 bases between the two germline ends. CDR1 and CDR2 (germline): SGHTA, FQGTGA. The CDR3 has 16 amino acids.

J is TRBJ1-2 and V is TRBV6-5, with D possibly TRBD1 on 5 matching bases. The CDR3 loop spans 14 amino acids. V lost 2 bases and J 4 bases, leaving 11 bases between the germline ends. In germline, CDR1 is MNHEY, CDR2 SVGAGI. Here the CDR3 reads CASSYSRDSYGYTF. DNA of the CDR3: TGTGCCAGCAGTTACAGTCGTGACAGCTATGGCTACACCTTC.

The CDR3 DNA reads as TGTGCCAGCAGTAGCGGCGGTGGGGTGGGGTTAGCTGAAGCTTTCTTT. Its translation is CASSSGGGVGLAEAFF. This rearrangement joins TRBV28 to TRBJ1-1; D unclear. The CDR3 length is 16 residues. The germline V gene encodes CDR1 MDHEN and CDR2 SYDVKM. The V end was cut by 5 bases, the J end by 6 bases, with 22 bases between.

The V call is TRBV10-3, the J call TRBJ2-7, with TRBD1 matching over 7 bases. The CDR3 extends over 15 amino acids. The germline V gene has CDR1 ENHRY and CDR2 SYGVKD. Trimming took 3 bases from V and 6 from J; bases not matched to a gene: 11. This CDR3 is CAISDLRTDRTEQYF. CDR3 in DNA: TGTGCCATCAGTGACCTAAGGACGGACAGGACCGAGCAGTACTTC.

The genes are TRBV7-2 and TRBJ1-1; tentatively, D is TRBD1 (6 bases). Trimming cost V 7 bases and J 1 base, with 16 bases left between them. This CDR3 contains 15 residues. From germline, CDR1 is SGHTA and CDR2 FQGNSA. The CDR3 DNA follows: TGTGCCAGCACCTACCGGGGGGCTGGGAACACTGAAGCTTTCTTT. Translation gives CASTYRGAGNTEAFF. Drawing the rest from reference TRBV7-2 and TRBJ1-1, the complete variable domain is GAGVSQSPSNKVTEKGKDVELRCDPISGHTALYWYRQSLGQGLEFLIYFQGNSAPDKSGLPSDRFSAERTGGSVSTLTIQRTQQEDSAVYLCASTYRGAGNTEAFFGQGTRLTVV.

The gene calls are TRBV2 and TRBJ1-4; TRBD1 aligns across 7 bases. The V and J ends lost 5 bases and 3 bases, in that order; junction bases with no gene match: 3. This CDR3 comprises 14 residues. The germline V gene encodes CDR1 SNHLY and CDR2 FYNNEI. CDR3 sequence reads: CASSLQGANEKLFF. The CDR3 coding sequence is TGTGCCAGCAGTCTTCAGGGGGCTAATGAAAAACTGTTTTTT.

This chain connects TRBV5-6 to TRBJ1-2; D unclear. Trimming left V 4 bases short and J 3 bases short, with 16 bases between. Per germline, CDR1 SGHDT and CDR2 YYEEEE. The CDR3 is 15 amino acids. The CDR3 nucleotides are TGTGCCAGCAGCCCTACCGGACTGACCCACTATGGCTACACCTTC. Its translation is CASSPTGLTHYGYTF.

The J gene is TRBJ2-7, the V gene TRBV6-6; tentative D call: TRBD1 (5 bases). The V gene's germline CDR1 is MNHNY and CDR2 SVGAGI (reference sequence). Trimming pared 2 bases from V and 8 bases from J, leaving 13 bases between. The CDR3 loop spans 13 amino acids. In DNA, the CDR3 is TGTGCCAGCAGTTACGGGTCAGGGTTGCAGCAGTACTTC. Translating it yields CASSYGSGLQQYF.

For the CDR3, the DNA is TGTGCCAGCAGCTTACTCGGACAGTCCACCGGGGAGCTGTTTTTT. This gives the protein CASSLLGQSTGELFF. The rearrangement uses TRBV7-2 and TRBJ2-2, with D possibly matching TRBD1 (6 bases). The CDR3 runs to 15 residues. In germline, CDR1 is SGHTA, CDR2 FQGNSA. V was clipped by 2 bases and J by 4 bases, with 11 bases between them.

The genes are TRBV6-5 and TRBJ2-3, with 10 bases identical to TRBD2. Germline loops: CDR1 MNHEY, CDR2 SVGAGI. This CDR3 has 13 amino acids. With V trimmed by 6 bases and J by 3 bases, 0 bases remained unmatched. For the CDR3, the DNA is TGTGCCAGCAGGACTAGCGGGACAGATACGCAGTATTTT. This codes for CASRTSGTDTQYF.

The chain combines TRBV7-2 with TRBJ2-1; D unresolved. Germline V gives CDR1 SGHTA, CDR2 FQGNSA. Trimming shortened V by 5 bases and J by 9 bases, and 14 bases separated the two germline ends. CDR3 length equals 13 residues. CDR3 sequence reads: CASSVRWASEQFF. The DNA of the CDR3 is TGTGCCAGCAGCGTGAGATGGGCGAGTGAGCAGTTCTTC.

The V and J genes are TRBV7-9 and TRBJ2-3, with a tentative D call TRBD1 (5 bases). CDR1 and CDR2 from the germline V gene are SEHNR and FQNEAQ (reference sequence). This CDR3 contains 14 residues. The V and J ends lost 1 base and 8 bases respectively, with 13 bases between them. CDR3 loop: CASSLDTGYVTQYF. The CDR3 DNA sequence: TGTGCCAGCAGCTTAGATACAGGATATGTTACGCAGTATTTT. The whole variable domain, filled in from reference TRBV7-9 and TRBJ2-3, reads DTGVSQNPRHKITKRGQNVTFRCDPISEHNRLYWYRQTLGQGPEFLTYFQNEAQLEKSRLLSDRFSAERPKGSFSTLEIQRTEQGDSAMYLCASSLDTGYVTQYFGPGTRLTVL.

This chain's CDR3 is CASSEGQREQYF. The CDR3 nucleotides are TGTGCCAGCAGTGAAGGTCAGCGGGAGCAGTACTTC. This chain uses TRBV2 with TRBJ2-7, with D perhaps TRBD2 (5 bases). There are 12 residues in the CDR3. Germline CDR1 is SNHLY and CDR2 is FYNNEI. Trimming cost V 1 base and J 7 bases, with 8 bases left between them.

Only one count was recorded for this clone. V is TRBV28 and J is TRBJ1-5; a possible D gene is TRBD1 (5 bases). Trimming removed 8 bases from V and 0 bases from J, with 17 bases in between. CDR1 is MDHEN and CDR2 is SYDVKM in the germline V gene. The CDR3 sequence is 16 residues long. The CDR3 DNA sequence: TGTGCCAGCGGAATTTACAGGTTTTTTAGCAATCAGCCCCAGCATTTT. This encodes CASGIYRFFSNQPQHF. Looking up the rest from reference TRBV28 and TRBJ1-5 gives the full variable domain: DVKVTQSSRYLVKRTGEKVFLECVQDMDHENMFWYRQDPGLGLRLIYFSYDVKMKEKGDIPEGYSVSREKKERFSLILESASTNQTSMYLCASGIYRFFSNQPQHFGDGTRLSIL.

This chain connects TRBV11-2 to TRBJ1-1; D is perhaps TRBD1 (5 bases). Trimming cost V 3 bases and J 1 base, with 15 bases left between them. Germline V CDR1 and CDR2: SGHAT, FQNNGV. This CDR3 spans 16 amino acids. This CDR3 is CASSLRQGEGNTEAFF. The CDR3 DNA is TGTGCCAGCAGCTTGAGGCAGGGCGAAGGGAACACTGAAGCTTTCTTT.

V is TRBV6-1 and J is TRBJ1-2; D is uncertain. The CDR3 has 13 residues. The germline V gene has CDR1 MNHNS and CDR2 SASEGT. V lost 8 bases, J lost 2 bases, and 12 bases lay in between. The CDR3 DNA reads TGTGCCAGCGCGGTCCGACTAAACTATGGCTACACCTTC. Protein: CASAVRLNYGYTF.

The chain employs TRBV7-9 and TRBJ2-5; 13 nucleotides match TRBD2. The CDR3 totals 15 residues. The J segment lost 5 bases and the V segment lost 5 bases, leaving 5 bases of the junction unmatched. CDR1 and CDR2 from the germline V gene are SEHNR and FQNEAQ (reference sequence). The chain's CDR3 is CASSTGTSGKETQYF. CDR3 in DNA: TGTGCCAGCAGCACCGGGACTAGCGGGAAGGAGACCCAGTACTTC.

This chain links TRBV5-1 with TRBJ1-1; D might be TRBD1 (6 bases). V lost 4 bases, J lost 4 bases, and 17 bases lay in between. The CDR3 is 15 residues long. CDR1 and CDR2 (germline): SGHRS, YFSETQ. The CDR3 loop is CASSLSGVRGTEAFF. The CDR3, as DNA: TGCGCCAGCAGCCTATCAGGGGTGCGAGGCACTGAAGCTTTCTTT.